This T cell receptor (beta chain) is drawn from a study of regulatory T cells in long-lasting Graves disease. The table lists this clonotype with a few counts. Its specificity is unknown. V was clipped by 7 bases and J by 4 bases, with 14 bases between them. This CDR3 is built from 13 residues. Per the germline V gene, CDR1 is SGHRS and CDR2 is YFSETQ. Noted time point: newly diagnosed GD, antithyroid drugs for less than 3 months. After RNA was extracted from PBMCs, the TCR library was made from it. Study-level findings and limits: With persistent disease, TRBV28, TRBJ1-2 and TRBJ2-5 were the favored segments. Persistent patients had more shared public clonotypes (around 2,500) than new patients (roughly 970).

Sequencing libraries for TCR beta were prepared with iRepertoire HTBI primers and Arm-PCR of CDR3 regions. TCRdb processed the multiplex PCR reads anew with MiXCR; each CDR3 protein has one entry. Among approximately 400,000 distinct CDR3 sequences, over 14% were seen once, and the ten largest hold roughly 8%. The same specimen was also included in a second study, on T cells in Graves' hyperthyroidism and ophthalmopathy. From that second work: Carried out on the TCR CDR3, a first-round RT-PCR used the HTBI primer set. A median roughly 6.6 months before onset, the model predicted ophthalmopathy.

The rearrangement uses TRBV5-1 and TRBJ1-1; TRBD1 is a possible D gene (5 bases). Material: peripheral blood mononuclear cells (PBMCs), obtained at new diagnosis, from a patient treated with antithyroid drugs. The sequence derives from a woman aged 40 to 50 with Graves disease. CDR3 residues: CASVGAGFTEAFF. The CDR3, as DNA: TGCGCCAGCGTTGGGGCAGGGTTCACTGAAGCTTTCTTT.